The present T cell receptor beta chain was sequenced within a study of T cells in localized non-small cell lung cancer. General study results and limits: The study sequenced only one region of the tumor. As a result, intratumor heterogeneity could not be excluded and remains possible.

The repertoire was sequenced with immunoSEQ multiplex PCR; TCRdb's copy has only in-frame clones and lacks some. Seen here are under 100,000 clones, approximately 90% observed once, and the top ten hold about 20%. About this clone: The antigen remains unidentified.

Germline V gene sequence: CDR1 SGHTA, CDR2 FQGNSA. The V end was cut by 1 base, the J end by 8 bases, with 18 bases between. CDR3 length equals 15 residues. V is TRBV7-2 and J is TRBJ2-7; D perhaps matches TRBD2 (5 bases). This TCR was sampled from a woman aged 35-75 years with stage I squamous cell lung carcinoma. This sample comprised peripheral blood, obtained before any cancer treatment. The CDR3 DNA reads as TGTGCCAGCAGCTTAGGCGGATTGTGGAGGTTCAAGCAGTACTTC. Translation: CASSLGGLWRFKQYF.